A selection of T cell receptor beta chains follows, all from one sample in a study of blood T cell repertoires in COVID-19. Profiling relied on immunoSEQ multiplex PCR, and the TCRdb table lists in-frame clones only, not all of them. The repertoire holds approximately 110,000 clones, 70% to 90% seen once, with approximately 2.1% in the top ten. Sample: peripheral blood. The receptors were gathered from a human donor in a cohort sampled during active COVID-19. Both conserved end residues are part of each CDR3. Fields, in order: J gene, V gene, D gene, CDR3 protein. D genes are given only for firm matches.

TRBJ2-3	TRBV28	TRBD1	CASSLSETGGTDTQYF
TRBJ1-2	TRBV3-1/TRBV3-2	NA	CASSQDPRAPSGYGYTF
TRBJ1-6	TRBV19	NA	CASSTGLDNSPLHF
TRBJ1-1	TRBV6-8	NA	CASSYPRTRDLNTEAFF
TRBJ1-2	TRBV7-2	NA	CASSLTENYGYTF
TRBJ1-6	TRBV30	TRBD1	CAWSGGQGYSPLHF
TRBJ2-7	TRBV25-1	TRBD2	CASSLSRGGRYF
TRBJ1-1	TRBV28	TRBD1	CASSLRQGAGSDTEAFF
TRBJ2-7	TRBV9	TRBD1	CASSVGMRGTGTYEQYF
TRBJ2-1	TRBV9	TRBD2	CASSVASGGTYNNEQFF
TRBJ2-3	TRBV7-2	NA	CASIRGESTDTQYF
TRBJ2-7	TRBV9	NA	CASSVTTLGDEQYF
TRBJ1-6	TRBV7-9	TRBD1	CASSPQTGALSPLHF
TRBJ2-3	TRBV27	NA	CASSVRSGTDTQYF
TRBJ2-7	TRBV14	TRBD1	CASSQTRGQVRWYEQYF
TRBJ2-4	TRBV28	TRBD2	CASSLTSDHIQYF
TRBJ1-5	TRBV4-1	NA	CASSQDPQGLRQPQHF
TRBJ2-1	TRBV7-6	TRBD2	CASSLIPSGGNEQFF